This T cell receptor beta chain was retrieved from a study of T cell clones after liver transplantation. About the research overall: Samples came pre-transplant, pre-randomization before withdrawal, and post-randomization after withdrawal ended.

The assay was immunoSEQ multiplex PCR, and TCRdb's table has in-frame clones only and misses some. The profile shows under 150,000 clones, 90% of them singletons. After removal of 7 bases from V and 0 bases from J, the junction contained 1 base not matched to a gene. Germline V lookup: CDR1 SGHNT, CDR2 YYREEE (reference sequence). The CDR3 length is 14 residues. This clone was counted once. The chain has TRBV5-4 and TRBJ2-1; TRBD2 matches 10 bases. The TCR originated in a human patient who received a liver transplant. The graft donor may have given rise to some T cells. Sequencing used CD4+ T cells from blood, obtained 12 months after liver transplant. For the CDR3, the DNA is TGTGCCAGCCAGCGGGAGGGCTCCTACAATGAGCAGTTCTTC. Protein: CASQREGSYNEQFF.